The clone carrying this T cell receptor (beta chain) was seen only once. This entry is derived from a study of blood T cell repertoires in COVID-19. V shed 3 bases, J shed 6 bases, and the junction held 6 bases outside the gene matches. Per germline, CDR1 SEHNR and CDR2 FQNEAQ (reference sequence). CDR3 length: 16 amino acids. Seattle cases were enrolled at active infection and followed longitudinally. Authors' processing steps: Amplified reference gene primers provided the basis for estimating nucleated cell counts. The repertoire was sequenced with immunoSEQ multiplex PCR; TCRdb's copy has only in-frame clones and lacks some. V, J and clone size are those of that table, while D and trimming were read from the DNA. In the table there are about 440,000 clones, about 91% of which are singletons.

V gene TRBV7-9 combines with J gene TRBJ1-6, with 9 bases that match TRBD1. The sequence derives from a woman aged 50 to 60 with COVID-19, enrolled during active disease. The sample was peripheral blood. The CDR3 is CASSLGPDRGNSPLHF. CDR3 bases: TGTGCCAGCAGCTTGGGCCCGGACAGGGGTAATTCACCCCTCCACTTT.